A single sample gave rise to the 20 T cell receptor beta chains below, sequenced in a study of T cells in Graves' hyperthyroidism and ophthalmopathy. The CDR3 regions of TCR beta were amplified from RNA transcripts. The TCR CDR3 first-round RT-PCR relied on the HTBI primer set. Using its own MiXCR run on the multiplex PCR reads, TCRdb lists one record per CDR3 protein. In the table there are fewer than 450,000 distinct CDR3 sequences, about 18% of which are singletons. Sequences were obtained from blood. The receptors shown here come from a woman in her 30s with Graves' hyperthyroidism that later progressed to Graves' ophthalmopathy.

The J gene is TRBJ1-4, the V gene TRBV13; D call uncertain. V was clipped by 5 bases and J by 0 bases, with 7 bases between them. CDR1 is PRHDT, CDR2 FYEKMQ, per germline (reference sequence). The CDR3 length is 14 residues. The CDR3: CASSQVSTNEKLFF. Here the CDR3 DNA reads TGTGCCAGCAGCCAGGTGTCAACTAATGAAAAACTGTTTTTT.

This clonotype was observed a handful of times. This chain joins TRBV6-2 or TRBV6-3 and TRBJ2-1, with D maybe TRBD2 (6 bases). Trimming removed 2 bases from V and 0 bases from J, with 23 bases in between. From germline, CDR1 is MNHEY and CDR2 SVGEGT. The CDR3 length is 20 residues. The CDR3 bases are TGTGCCAGCAGTTACCGGGGAATAGCGGAAGGTAGAAGCTCCTACAATGAGCAGTTCTTC. Its translation: CASSYRGIAEGRSSYNEQFF.

This clonotype was seen many times. The V gene is TRBV12-3 or TRBV12-4, the J gene TRBJ2-2; 8 bases map to TRBD1. This CDR3 region has 14 residues. After removal of 5 bases from V and 7 bases from J, the junction contained 6 bases not matched to a gene. The CDR3 spells CASSPRTGYGELFF. The CDR3 DNA reads as TGTGCCAGCAGTCCGAGGACAGGGTACGGGGAGCTGTTTTTT.

The rearrangement links TRBV5-4 to TRBJ2-7, with TRBD2 matching 8 bases. From germline, CDR1 is SGHNT and CDR2 YYREEE (reference sequence). V gave up 4 bases and J gave up 2 bases; unmatched junction bases: 8. The CDR3 runs to 15 residues. The CDR3 nucleotides are TGTGCCAGCAGCCCCGCGGGGGGTTTAGCCTACGAGCAGTACTTC. This encodes CASSPAGGLAYEQYF. The complete variable domain, with remaining parts taken from reference TRBV5-4 and TRBJ2-7, reads ETGVTQSPTHLIKTRGQQVTLRCSSQSGHNTVSWYQQALGQGPQFIFQYYREEENGRGNFPPRFSGLQFPNYSSELNVNALELDDSALYLCASSPAGGLAYEQYFGPGTRLTVT.

In this sample, this clonotype turned up a few times. The junction and the germline gene differ at one end; a read error may be behind it. This chain links TRBV2 with TRBJ2-1, with D perhaps TRBD2 (5 bases). Per germline, CDR1 SNHLY and CDR2 FYNNEI. This CDR3 is 15 amino acids long. CDR3 loop: CASSAGRQVVNGQFF. The CDR3 DNA reads TGTGCCAGCAGCGCGGGCCGGCAGGTGGTGAATGGGCAGTTCTTC. The whole variable domain, filled in from reference TRBV2 and TRBJ2-1, reads EPEVTQTPSHQVTQMGQEVILRCVPISNHLYFYWYRQILGQKVEFLVSFYNNEISEKSEIFDDQFSVERPDGSNFTLKIRSTKLEDSAMYFCASSAGRQVVNGQFFGPGTRLTVL.

In its sample, this clonotype was seen many times. The V and J genes are TRBV28 and TRBJ1-2, with TRBD1 as a possible D gene (5 bases). V lost 8 bases and J lost 8, with 27 bases in between. The CDR3 is 16 residues long. CDR1 and CDR2 (germline): MDHEN, SYDVKM. This CDR3 is CASCTTAHVLGEGYTF. The CDR3, as DNA: TGTGCCAGCTGCACGACCGCTCACGTCTTGGGGGAGGGCTACACCTTC.

This clonotype was seen at least ten times. The chain carries TRBV6-2 or TRBV6-3 and TRBJ2-7, with D possibly TRBD2 on 6 matching bases. The CDR3 has 15 amino acids. CDR1 is MNHEY, CDR2 SVGEGT, per germline. V lost 2 bases to trimming and J lost 2 bases, with 13 bases between them. The CDR3 region has the DNA TGTGCCAGCAGTTACGTCCGGGAGACCACCTACGAGCAGTACTTC. Translating gives CASSYVRETTYEQYF.

This sequence joins TRBV7-8 and TRBJ1-5; D gene ambiguous. Per the germline V gene, CDR1 is SGHVS and CDR2 is FQNEAQ. With 7 bases removed from V and 5 bases from J, the gap between germline ends came to 12 bases. The CDR3 has 13 amino acids. The CDR3 DNA is TGTGCCAGCACCTCGGTAGGAGATCAGCCCCAGCATTTT. Residues: CASTSVGDQPQHF.

V usage is TRBV30 and J usage is TRBJ2-7; 7 bases agree with TRBD2. Trimming removed 7 bases from V and 3 bases from J; junction bases left unmatched: 6. From germline, CDR1 is GTSNPN and CDR2 SVGIG (reference sequence). The CDR3 covers 12 residues. The CDR3 sequence is CAYRDYNYEQYV. In nucleotides, the CDR3 is TGTGCCTACCGGGACTACAACTACGAGCAGTACGTC.

This clonotype showed up many times. The V and J genes are TRBV7-9 and TRBJ1-1; D is unresolved. Germline V lookup: CDR1 SEHNR, CDR2 FQNEAQ (reference sequence). The length of the CDR3 is 12 residues. V lost 2 bases and J lost 6, with 7 bases in between. CDR3 in DNA: TGTGCCAGCAGCTTAAGTCTTCCTGAAGCTTTCTTT. It is translated as CASSLSLPEAFF.

This clonotype has ten or more counts. CDR3: CASSFVASGPETQYF. The CDR3 nucleotides read TGTGCCAGCAGTTTCGTGGCTAGCGGCCCAGAGACCCAGTACTTC. The V call is TRBV28, the J call TRBJ2-5; 7 bases map to TRBD2. V lost 3 bases, J lost 4 bases, and 8 bases stayed unmatched. Germline CDR1 reads MDHEN; CDR2 reads SYDVKM. The CDR3 length is 15 residues.

In its sample, this clonotype was seen a few times. V is TRBV7-9 and J is TRBJ2-5, with 11 nucleotides matching TRBD2. CDR3 length: 16 amino acids. Trimming took 5 bases from V and 2 from J; bases not matched to a gene: 7. CDR1 and CDR2 (germline): SEHNR, FQNEAQ (reference sequence). CDR3 in DNA: TGTGCCAGCAGCCTCGGGACTAGCGGCGTACAAGAGACCCAGTACTTC. This sequence encodes CASSLGTSGVQETQYF.

This clonotype has at least ten counts. J is TRBJ2-7 and V is TRBV12-3 or TRBV12-4, with D possibly matching TRBD2 (6 bases). V was cut by 6 bases and J by 0 bases, with 6 bases left in between. This CDR3 spans 12 amino acids. The CDR3 here is CASRGLSYEQYF. For the CDR3, the DNA is TGTGCCAGCAGGGGACTCTCCTACGAGCAGTACTTC.

Many counts were recorded for this clonotype. CDR3 loop: CAWSTGRGTEAFF. CDR3 in DNA: TGTGCCTGGAGTACAGGGAGGGGCACTGAAGCTTTCTTT. The chain is built from TRBV30 and TRBJ1-1, with D possibly being TRBD1 (6 bases). Germline assignment: CDR1 GTSNPN and CDR2 SVGIG (reference sequence). V lost 2 bases and J 4 bases, leaving 11 bases between the germline ends. This CDR3 has 13 amino acids.

J is TRBJ2-2 and V is TRBV4-2; 7 bases agree with TRBD2. This CDR3 spans 16 amino acids. Germline CDR1 and CDR2: LGHNA and YNFKEQ. V was pared by 2 bases and J by 0 bases, with 3 bases of the junction left unmatched. The CDR3, as DNA: TGTGCCAGCAGCCAACCCAGCGGGGCGAACACCGGGGAGCTGTTTTTT. It yields the protein CASSQPSGANTGELFF.

The table lists this clonotype with many counts. The chain is built from TRBV6-1 and TRBJ1-5; D gene ambiguous. V lost 6 bases and J 2 bases, leaving 17 bases between the germline ends. The germline gives CDR1 MNHNS, CDR2 SASEGT. The CDR3 has 16 amino acids. CDR3 nucleotide sequence: TGTGCCAGCAGAACCGGAAGTACTTGGGGCAATCAGCCCCAGCATTTT. It codes for CASRTGSTWGNQPQHF.

There are a few counts of this clonotype. This may be a read error: a much more frequent sequence differs by one nucleotide. The CDR3: CASSITGTDAYGQYF. CDR3 sequence (DNA): TGTGCCAGCAGTATCACCGGGACAGACGCCTACGGGCAGTACTTC. V usage is TRBV6-1 and J usage is TRBJ2-7, with 7 bases matching TRBD1. Germline CDR1 and CDR2: MNHNS and SASEGT. CDR3 size: 15 residues.

The CDR3, as DNA: TGCGCCAGCAGCGAGAAAACTAGTGCCGAGCAGTACTTC. Translation gives CASSEKTSAEQYF. The chain is built from TRBV10-1 and TRBJ2-7; TRBD2 might be the D (5 bases). The CDR3 extends over 13 amino acids. Germline V gene sequence: CDR1 WNHNN, CDR2 SYGVQD (reference sequence). Trimming cost V 6 bases and J 6 bases, with 15 bases left between them.

This chain joins TRBV20-1 and TRBJ2-1; 10 nucleotides agree with TRBD2. With V trimmed by 2 bases and J by 7 bases, 5 bases remained unmatched. Germline lookup yields CDR1 DFQATT and CDR2 SNEGSKA (reference sequence). There are 14 residues in the CDR3. CDR3 in amino acids: CSARTSGELNEQFF. CDR3 bases: TGCAGTGCTAGAACTAGCGGGGAGCTAAATGAGCAGTTCTTC.

The chain links TRBV11-2 to TRBJ2-7; 7 nucleotides match TRBD1. The ends lost 2 bases at V and 7 bases at J; junction bases unmatched: 17. This CDR3 is built from 17 residues. In germline, CDR1 is SGHAT, CDR2 FQNNGV. As DNA, the CDR3 is TGTGCCAGCAGCTTACGGGCCCTGGGGACAGCGCTGGGGGAGCAGTACTTC. Its translation: CASSLRALGTALGEQYF. Filled out from reference TRBV11-2 and TRBJ2-7, the complete variable domain reads EAGVAQSPRYKIIEKRQSVAFWCNPISGHATLYWYQQILGQGPKLLIQFQNNGVVDDSQLPKDRFSAERLKGVDSTLKIQPAKLEDSAVYLCASSLRALGTALGEQYFGPGTRLTVT.